These 3 T cell receptor beta chains originate from one sample sequenced in a study of blood T cells in healthy people across ages. The second PCR ran roughly 6 to 11 cycles with a sample-barcoded 5' primer and J-beta primers. MiXCR was run by TCRdb on the 5' RACE reads, yielding one entry per CDR3 protein. The sample contains roughly 860,000 distinct CDR3 sequences, under 80% of which appear only once. The sequenced sample was blood. Receptor source: a man aged 25-40 years in good health.

Points on this clonotype: The junction and the germline gene differ at one end; a read error may be behind it. V usage is TRBV20-1 and J usage is TRBJ1-2, with D possibly TRBD1 on 6 matching bases. Germline CDR1 is DFQATT and CDR2 is SNEGSKA (reference sequence). This CDR3 region has 17 residues. The CDR3 DNA reads TGCAGTGCCCGGAGGGGGGACAACCTCTCCTATAACTATGGCCACACCTTC. Translated: CSARRGDNLSYNYGHTF.

The chain links TRBV6-2 or TRBV6-3 to TRBJ1-5; D is unresolved. CDR1 is MNHEY and CDR2 is SVGEGT in the germline V gene. V lost 4 bases to trimming and J lost 7 bases, with 11 bases between them. There are 13 residues in the CDR3. CDR3 loop: CASSSSGVQPQHF. In DNA form, the CDR3 reads TGTGCCAGCAGTTCCTCGGGTGTGCAGCCCCAGCATTTT.

This chain connects TRBV7-2 to TRBJ2-5, with 8 bases matching TRBD1. The trim removed 4 bases at V and 5 bases at J, leaving 6 bases unmatched. The CDR3 is 14 amino acids. CDR1 and CDR2 (germline): SGHTA, FQGNSA. The CDR3 nucleotides are TGTGCCAGCAGCTCTAGGACAGGGTTGGAGACCCAGTACTTC. The encoded protein is CASSSRTGLETQYF.